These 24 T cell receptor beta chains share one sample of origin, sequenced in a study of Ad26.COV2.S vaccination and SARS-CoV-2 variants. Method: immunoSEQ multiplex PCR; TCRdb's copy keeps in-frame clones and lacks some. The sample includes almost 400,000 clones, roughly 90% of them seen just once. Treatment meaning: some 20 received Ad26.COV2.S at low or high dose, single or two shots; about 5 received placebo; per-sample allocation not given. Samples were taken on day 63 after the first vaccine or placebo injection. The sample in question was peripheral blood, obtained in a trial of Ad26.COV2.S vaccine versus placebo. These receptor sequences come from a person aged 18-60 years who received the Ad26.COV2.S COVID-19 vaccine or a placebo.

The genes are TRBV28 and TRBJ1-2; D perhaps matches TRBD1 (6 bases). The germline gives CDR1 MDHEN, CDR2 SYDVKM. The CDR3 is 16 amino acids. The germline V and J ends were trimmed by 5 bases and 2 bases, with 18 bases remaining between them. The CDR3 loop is CASSPRDTGRNYGYTF. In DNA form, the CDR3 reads TGTGCCAGCAGTCCCCGGGACACGGGTAGGAACTATGGCTACACCTTC.

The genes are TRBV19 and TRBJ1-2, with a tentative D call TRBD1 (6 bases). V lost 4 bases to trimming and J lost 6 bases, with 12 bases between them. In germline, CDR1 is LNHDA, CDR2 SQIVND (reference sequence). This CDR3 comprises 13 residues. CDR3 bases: TGTGCCAGTAGTACAGTATCAGGGGATGGCTACACCTTC. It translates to CASSTVSGDGYTF. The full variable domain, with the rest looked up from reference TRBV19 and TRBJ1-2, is DGGITQSPKYLFRKEGQNVTLSCEQNLNHDAMYWYRQDPGQGLRLIYYSQIVNDFQKGDIAEGYSVSREKKESFPLTVTSAQKNPTAFYLCASSTVSGDGYTFGSGTRLTVV.

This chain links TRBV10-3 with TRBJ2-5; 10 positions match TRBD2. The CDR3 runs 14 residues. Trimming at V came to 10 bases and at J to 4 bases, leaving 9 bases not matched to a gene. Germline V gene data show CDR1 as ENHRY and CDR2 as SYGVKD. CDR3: CATASGRVAETQYF. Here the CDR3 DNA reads TGTGCCACGGCTAGCGGGAGAGTCGCAGAGACCCAGTACTTC.

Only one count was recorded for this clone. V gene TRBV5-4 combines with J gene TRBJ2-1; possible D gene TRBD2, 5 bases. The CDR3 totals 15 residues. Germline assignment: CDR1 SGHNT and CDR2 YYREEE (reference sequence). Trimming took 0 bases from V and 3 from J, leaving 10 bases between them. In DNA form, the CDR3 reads TGTGCCAGCAGCTTGGAGGCTAGCTACTACAATGAGCAGTTCTTC. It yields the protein CASSLEASYYNEQFF.

CDR3 in amino acids: CASSSGAKEKLFF. CDR3 in DNA: TGTGCCAGCAGCTCAGGGGCCAAGGAAAAACTGTTTTTT. This rearrangement joins TRBV11-3 to TRBJ1-4; D may be TRBD1 (6 bases). CDR1 and CDR2 from the germline V gene are SGHNT and YENEEA. CDR3 length: 13 amino acids. Trimming pared 4 bases from V and 8 bases from J, leaving 11 bases between.

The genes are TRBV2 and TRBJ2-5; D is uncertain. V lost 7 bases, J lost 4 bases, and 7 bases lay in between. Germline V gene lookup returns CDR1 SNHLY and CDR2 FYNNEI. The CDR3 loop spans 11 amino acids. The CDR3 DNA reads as TGTGCCAGCACGCGTGGAGAGACCCAGTACTTC. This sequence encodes CASTRGETQYF.

CDR3 nucleotides: TGTGCCAGCAGCGTAGATCTGATCAACAATGAGCAGTTCTTC. Amino acids: CASSVDLINNEQFF. J is TRBJ2-1 and V is TRBV9; no firm D call. The ends were cut back, 0 bases at V and 5 bases at J, with 9 bases in the middle. CDR1 and CDR2 (germline): SGDLS, YYNGEE. The CDR3 has 14 amino acids. Drawing the rest from reference TRBV9 and TRBJ2-1, the complete variable domain is DSGVTQTPKHLITATGQRVTLRCSPRSGDLSVYWYQQSLDQGLQFLIQYYNGEERAKGNILERFSAQQFPDLHSELNLSSLELGDSALYFCASSVDLINNEQFFGPGTRLTVL.

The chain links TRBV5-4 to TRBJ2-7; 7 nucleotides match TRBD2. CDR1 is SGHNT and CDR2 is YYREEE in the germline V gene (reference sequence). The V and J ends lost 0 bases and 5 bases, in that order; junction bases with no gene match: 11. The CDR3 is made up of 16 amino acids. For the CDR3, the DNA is TGTGCCAGCAGCTTGGAGTGGACTAGTAAAGTCCACGAGCAGTACTTC. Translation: CASSLEWTSKVHEQYF.

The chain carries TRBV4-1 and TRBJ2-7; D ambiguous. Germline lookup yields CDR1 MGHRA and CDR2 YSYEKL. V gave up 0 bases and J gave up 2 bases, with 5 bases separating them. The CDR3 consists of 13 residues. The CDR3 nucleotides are TGCGCCAGCAGCCAAGAGGTAGCCTACGAGCAGTACTTC. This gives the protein CASSQEVAYEQYF.

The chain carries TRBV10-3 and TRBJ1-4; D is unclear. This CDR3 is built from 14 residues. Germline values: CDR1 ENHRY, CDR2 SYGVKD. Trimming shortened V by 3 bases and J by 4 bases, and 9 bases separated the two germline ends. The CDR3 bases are TGTGCCATCAGTGATGGGCAGGTTAATGAAAAACTGTTTTTT. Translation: CAISDGQVNEKLFF.

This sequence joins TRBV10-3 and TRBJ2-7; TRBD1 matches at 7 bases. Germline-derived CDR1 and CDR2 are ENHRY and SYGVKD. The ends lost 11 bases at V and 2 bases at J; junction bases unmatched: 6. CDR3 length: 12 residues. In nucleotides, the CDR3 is TGTGCCTCGTCCGGACAGGCCTACGAGCAGTACTTC. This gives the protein CASSGQAYEQYF.

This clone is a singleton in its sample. The CDR3, as DNA: TGTGCCAGCAGTTATAGGAAAGCTCCGACTAGAGCTGCTTTTCACGAGCAGTACTTC. It encodes CASSYRKAPTRAAFHEQYF. The chain has TRBV28 and TRBJ2-7; D perhaps matches TRBD2 (6 bases). V lost 4 bases, J lost 5 bases, and 30 bases lay in between. There are 19 residues in the CDR3. CDR1 and CDR2 (germline): MDHEN, SYDVKM.

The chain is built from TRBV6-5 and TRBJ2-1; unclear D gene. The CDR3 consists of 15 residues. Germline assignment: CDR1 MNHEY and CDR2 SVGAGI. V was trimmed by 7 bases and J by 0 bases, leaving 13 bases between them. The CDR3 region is CASTAGQSSYNEQFF. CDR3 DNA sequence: TGTGCCAGCACCGCTGGGCAGAGCTCCTACAATGAGCAGTTCTTC.

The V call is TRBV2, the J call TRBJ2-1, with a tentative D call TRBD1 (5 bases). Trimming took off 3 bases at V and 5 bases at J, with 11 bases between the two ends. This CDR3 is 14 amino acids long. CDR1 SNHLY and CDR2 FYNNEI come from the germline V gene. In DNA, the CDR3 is TGTGCCAGCAGTGAGGGGCTAGTAAACAATGAGCAGTTCTTC. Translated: CASSEGLVNNEQFF.

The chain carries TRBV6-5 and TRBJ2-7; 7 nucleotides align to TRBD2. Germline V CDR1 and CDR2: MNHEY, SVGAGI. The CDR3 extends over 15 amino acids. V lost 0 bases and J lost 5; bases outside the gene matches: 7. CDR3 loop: CASSYSIGRGDEQYF. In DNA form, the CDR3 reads TGTGCCAGCAGTTACTCAATCGGCCGGGGGGACGAGCAGTACTTC.

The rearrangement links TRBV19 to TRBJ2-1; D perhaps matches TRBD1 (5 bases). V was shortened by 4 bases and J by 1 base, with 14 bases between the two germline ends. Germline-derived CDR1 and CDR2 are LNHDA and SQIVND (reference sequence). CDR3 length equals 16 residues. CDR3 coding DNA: TGTGCCAGTAGTACCAACCCAGGGATATCCTACAATGAGCAGTTCTTC. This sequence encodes CASSTNPGISYNEQFF.

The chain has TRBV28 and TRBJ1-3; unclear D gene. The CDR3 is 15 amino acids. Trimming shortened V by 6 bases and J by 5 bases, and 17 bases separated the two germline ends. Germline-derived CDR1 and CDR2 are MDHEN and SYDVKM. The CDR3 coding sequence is TGTGCCAGCAGGCCGAATGAAGCGGGAAGAAACACCATATATTTT. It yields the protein CASRPNEAGRNTIYF.

The CDR3, as DNA: TGCGCCAGCAGCTTGGGCGGGGAAGAGACCCAGTACTTC. Translating gives CASSLGGEETQYF. The V gene is TRBV5-1, the J gene TRBJ2-5; a possible D gene is TRBD2 (6 bases). Trimming pared 0 bases from V and 3 bases from J, leaving 6 bases between. Germline assignment: CDR1 SGHRS and CDR2 YFSETQ. The CDR3 runs 13 residues.

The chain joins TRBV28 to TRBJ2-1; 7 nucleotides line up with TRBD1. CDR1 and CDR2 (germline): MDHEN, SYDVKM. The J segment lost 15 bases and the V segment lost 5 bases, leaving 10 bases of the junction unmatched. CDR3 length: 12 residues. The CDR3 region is CASSIPQGISFF. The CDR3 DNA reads TGTGCCAGCAGTATTCCACAGGGGATATCGTTCTTC.

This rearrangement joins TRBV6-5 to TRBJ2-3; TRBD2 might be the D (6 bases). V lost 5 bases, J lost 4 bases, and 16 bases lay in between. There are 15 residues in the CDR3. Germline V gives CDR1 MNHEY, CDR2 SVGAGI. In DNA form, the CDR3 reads TGTGCCAGCAGTCCTCGGGACTTTTCGGCAGATACGCAGTATTTT. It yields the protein CASSPRDFSADTQYF.

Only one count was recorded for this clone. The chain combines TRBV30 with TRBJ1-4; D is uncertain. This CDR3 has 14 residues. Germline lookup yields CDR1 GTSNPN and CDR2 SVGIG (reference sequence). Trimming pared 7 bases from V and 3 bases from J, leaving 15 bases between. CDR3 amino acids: CALTKEVANEKLFF. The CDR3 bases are TGTGCCTTAACAAAGGAGGTGGCTAATGAAAAACTGTTTTTT.

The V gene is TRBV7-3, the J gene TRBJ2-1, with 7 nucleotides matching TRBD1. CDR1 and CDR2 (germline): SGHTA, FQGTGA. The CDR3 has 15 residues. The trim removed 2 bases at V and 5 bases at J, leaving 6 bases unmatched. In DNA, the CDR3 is TGTGCCAGCAGCTTAGGGGGACAGAGTAACAATGAGCAGTTCTTC. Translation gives CASSLGGQSNNEQFF. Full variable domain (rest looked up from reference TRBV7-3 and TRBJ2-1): GAGVSQTPSNKVTEKGKYVELRCDPISGHTALYWYRQSLGQGPEFLIYFQGTGAADDSGLPNDRFFAVRPEGSVSTLKIQRTERGDSAVYLCASSLGGQSNNEQFFGPGTRLTVL.

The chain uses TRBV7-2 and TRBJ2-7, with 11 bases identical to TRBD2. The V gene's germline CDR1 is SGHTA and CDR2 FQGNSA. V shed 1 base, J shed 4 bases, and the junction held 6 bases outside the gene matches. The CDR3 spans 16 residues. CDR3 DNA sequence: TGTGCCAGCAGCTTAGGATTAGCGGGAGGGTTATACGAGCAGTACTTC. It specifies CASSLGLAGGLYEQYF.

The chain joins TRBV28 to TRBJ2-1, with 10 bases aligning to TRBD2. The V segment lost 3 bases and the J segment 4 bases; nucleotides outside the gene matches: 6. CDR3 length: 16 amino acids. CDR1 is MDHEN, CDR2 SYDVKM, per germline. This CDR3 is CASSFVAGGAYNEQFF. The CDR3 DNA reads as TGTGCCAGCAGTTTCGTAGCGGGAGGTGCATACAATGAGCAGTTCTTC.